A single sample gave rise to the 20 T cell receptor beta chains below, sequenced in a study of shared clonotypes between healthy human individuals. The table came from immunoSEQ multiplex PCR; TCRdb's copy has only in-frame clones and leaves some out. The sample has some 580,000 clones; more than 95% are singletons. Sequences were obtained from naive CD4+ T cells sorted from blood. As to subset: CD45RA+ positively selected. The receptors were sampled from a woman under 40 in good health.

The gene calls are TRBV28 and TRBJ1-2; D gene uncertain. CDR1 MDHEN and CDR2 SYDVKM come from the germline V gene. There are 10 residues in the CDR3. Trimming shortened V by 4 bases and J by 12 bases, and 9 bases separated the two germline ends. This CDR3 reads CASSSRHHTF. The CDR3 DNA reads TGTGCCAGCAGTTCGCGACACCACACCTTC.

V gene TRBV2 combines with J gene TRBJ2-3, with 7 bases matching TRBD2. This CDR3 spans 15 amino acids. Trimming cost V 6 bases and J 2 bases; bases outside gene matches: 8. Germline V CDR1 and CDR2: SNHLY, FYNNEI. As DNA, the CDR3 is TGTGCCAGCAGGAGTAGCGGGCGCTTCACAGATACGCAGTATTTT. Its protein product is CASRSSGRFTDTQYF. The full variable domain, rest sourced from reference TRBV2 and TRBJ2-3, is EPEVTQTPSHQVTQMGQEVILRCVPISNHLYFYWYRQILGQKVEFLVSFYNNEISEKSEIFDDQFSVERPDGSNFTLKIRSTKLEDSAMYFCASRSSGRFTDTQYFGPGTRLTVL.

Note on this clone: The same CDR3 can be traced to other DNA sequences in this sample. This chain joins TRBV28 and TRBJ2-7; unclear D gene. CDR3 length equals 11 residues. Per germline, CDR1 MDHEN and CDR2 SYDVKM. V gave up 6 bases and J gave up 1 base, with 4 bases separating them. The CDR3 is CASRGSYEQYF. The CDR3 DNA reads TGTGCCAGCAGAGGATCCTACGAGCAGTACTTC.

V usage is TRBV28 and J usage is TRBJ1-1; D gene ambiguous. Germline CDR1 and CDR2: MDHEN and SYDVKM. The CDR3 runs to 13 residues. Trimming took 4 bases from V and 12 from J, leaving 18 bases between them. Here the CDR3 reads CASSSVDSGLTFF. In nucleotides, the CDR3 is TGTGCCAGCAGTTCGGTTGATTCCGGGTTGACTTTCTTT.

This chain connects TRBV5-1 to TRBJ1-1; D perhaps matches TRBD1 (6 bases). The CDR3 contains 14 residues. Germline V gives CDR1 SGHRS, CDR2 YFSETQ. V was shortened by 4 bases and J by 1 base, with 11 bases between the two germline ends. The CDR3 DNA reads TGCGCCAGCAGCGCGACAGGTGCGAACACTGAAGCTTTCTTT. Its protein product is CASSATGANTEAFF.

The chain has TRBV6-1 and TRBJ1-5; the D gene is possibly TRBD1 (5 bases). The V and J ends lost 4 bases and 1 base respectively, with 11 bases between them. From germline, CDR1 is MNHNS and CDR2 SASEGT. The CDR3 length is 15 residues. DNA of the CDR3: TGTGCCAGCAGTGGACAGATAGAGAGCAATCAGCCCCAGCATTTT. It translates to CASSGQIESNQPQHF.

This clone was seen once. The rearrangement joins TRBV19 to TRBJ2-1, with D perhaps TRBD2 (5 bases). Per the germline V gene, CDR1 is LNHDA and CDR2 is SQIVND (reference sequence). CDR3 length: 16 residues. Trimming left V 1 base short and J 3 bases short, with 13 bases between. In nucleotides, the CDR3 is TGTGCCAGTAGTATAGGAGCGGCGAACAGCTACAATGAGCAGTTCTTC. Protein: CASSIGAANSYNEQFF.

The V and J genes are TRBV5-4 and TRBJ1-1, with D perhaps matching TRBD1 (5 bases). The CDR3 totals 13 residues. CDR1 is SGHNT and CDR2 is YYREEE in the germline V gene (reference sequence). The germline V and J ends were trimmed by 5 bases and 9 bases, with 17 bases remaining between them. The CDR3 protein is CASRSGTWDQAFF. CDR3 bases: TGTGCCAGCAGATCGGGGACCTGGGATCAAGCTTTCTTT.

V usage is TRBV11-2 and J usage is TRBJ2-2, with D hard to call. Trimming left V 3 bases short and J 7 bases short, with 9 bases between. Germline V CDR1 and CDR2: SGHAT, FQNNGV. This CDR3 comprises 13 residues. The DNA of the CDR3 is TGTGCCAGCAGCTTGTCGTTCAACGGGGAGCTGTTTTTT. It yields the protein CASSLSFNGELFF.

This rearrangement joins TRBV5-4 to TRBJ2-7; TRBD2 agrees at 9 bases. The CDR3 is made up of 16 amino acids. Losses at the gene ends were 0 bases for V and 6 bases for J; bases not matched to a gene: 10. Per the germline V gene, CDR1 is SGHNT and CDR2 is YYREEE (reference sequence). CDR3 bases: TGTGCCAGCAGCTTGGGTCTAGCGGGGTTAAGAACCGAGCAGTACTTC. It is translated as CASSLGLAGLRTEQYF.

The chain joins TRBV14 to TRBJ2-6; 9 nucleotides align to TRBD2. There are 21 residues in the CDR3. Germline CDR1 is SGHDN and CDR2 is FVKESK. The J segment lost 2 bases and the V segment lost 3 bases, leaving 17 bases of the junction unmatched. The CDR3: CASSQGLGSSGSSPGANVLTF. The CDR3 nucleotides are TGTGCCAGCAGCCAGGGGTTAGGTAGTAGCGGGAGTTCCCCTGGGGCCAACGTCCTGACTTTC.

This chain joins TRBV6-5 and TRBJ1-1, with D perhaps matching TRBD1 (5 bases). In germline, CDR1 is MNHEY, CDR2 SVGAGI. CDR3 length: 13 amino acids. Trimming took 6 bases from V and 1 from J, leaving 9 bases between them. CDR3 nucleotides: TGTGCCAGCAGGTGGGACGGGAACACTGAAGCTTTCTTT. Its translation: CASRWDGNTEAFF.

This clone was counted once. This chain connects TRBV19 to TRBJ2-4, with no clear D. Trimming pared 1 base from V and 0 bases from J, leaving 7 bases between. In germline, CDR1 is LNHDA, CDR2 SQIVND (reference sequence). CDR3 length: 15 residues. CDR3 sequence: CASSIAYVAKNIQYF. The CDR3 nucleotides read TGTGCCAGTAGTATAGCTTATGTAGCCAAAAACATTCAGTACTTC.

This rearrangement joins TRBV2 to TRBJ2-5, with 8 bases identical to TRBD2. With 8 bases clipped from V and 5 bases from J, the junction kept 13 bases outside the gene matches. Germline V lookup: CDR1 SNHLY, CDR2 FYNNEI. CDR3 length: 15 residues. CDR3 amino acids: CASVSTGGRAETQYF. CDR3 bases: TGTGCCAGCGTATCAACGGGAGGGCGGGCGGAGACCCAGTACTTC.

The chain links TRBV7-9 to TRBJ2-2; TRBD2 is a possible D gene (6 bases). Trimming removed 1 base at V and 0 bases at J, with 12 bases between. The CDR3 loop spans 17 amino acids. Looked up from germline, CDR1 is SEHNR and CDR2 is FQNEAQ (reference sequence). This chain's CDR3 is CASSLGRADANTGELFF. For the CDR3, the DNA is TGTGCCAGCAGCTTAGGGAGGGCGGACGCGAACACCGGGGAGCTGTTTTTT.

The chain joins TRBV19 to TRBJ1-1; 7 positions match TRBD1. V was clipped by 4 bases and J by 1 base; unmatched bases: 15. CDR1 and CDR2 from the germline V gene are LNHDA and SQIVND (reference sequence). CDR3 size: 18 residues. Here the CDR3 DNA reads TGTGCCAGTAGTACAACCGGGAGGGGGCTCTTCCGGAACACTGAAGCTTTCTTT. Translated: CASSTTGRGLFRNTEAFF.

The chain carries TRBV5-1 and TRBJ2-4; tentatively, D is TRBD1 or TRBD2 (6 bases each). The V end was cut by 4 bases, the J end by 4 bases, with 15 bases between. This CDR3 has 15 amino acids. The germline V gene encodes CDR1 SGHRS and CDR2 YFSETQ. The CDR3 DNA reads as TGCGCCAGCAGCCTAGGACAGCGGGTAAAAAACATTCAGTACTTC. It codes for CASSLGQRVKNIQYF.

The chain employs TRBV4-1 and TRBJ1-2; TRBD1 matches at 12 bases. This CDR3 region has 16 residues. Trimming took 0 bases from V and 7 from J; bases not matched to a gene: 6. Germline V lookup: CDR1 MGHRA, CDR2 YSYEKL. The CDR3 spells CASSQDGTGGLIGYTF. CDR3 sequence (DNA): TGCGCCAGCAGCCAAGATGGGACAGGGGGCTTAATTGGCTACACCTTC.

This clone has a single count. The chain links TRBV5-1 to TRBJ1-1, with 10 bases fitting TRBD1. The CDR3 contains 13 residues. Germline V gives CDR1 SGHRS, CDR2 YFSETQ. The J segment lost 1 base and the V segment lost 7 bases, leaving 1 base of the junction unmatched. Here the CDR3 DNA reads TGCGCCAGCGGGACAGGGGCGAACACTGAAGCTTTCTTT. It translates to CASGTGANTEAFF.

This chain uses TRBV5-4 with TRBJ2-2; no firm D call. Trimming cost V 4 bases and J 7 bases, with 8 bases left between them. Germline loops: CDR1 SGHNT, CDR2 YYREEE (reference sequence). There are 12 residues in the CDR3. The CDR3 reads CASSQGYGELFF. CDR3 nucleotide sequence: TGTGCCAGCAGCCAAGGGTACGGGGAGCTGTTTTTT.